This record covers a single T cell receptor (beta chain). The entry originates in a study of blood T cell repertoires in COVID-19. TCRdb's table, derived via immunoSEQ multiplex PCR, lists solely in-frame clones and lacks some. The sample consists of some 410,000 clones, around 87% of them appearing once. V lost 0 bases to trimming and J lost 10 bases, with 14 bases between them. The CDR3 is 15 amino acids. Germline CDR1 and CDR2: SGHRS and YFSETQ. The chain combines TRBV5-1 with TRBJ1-6; the D is unclear. Sequenced material: PBMCs or T cells enriched from blood (not recorded which). The clonotype was recovered from a woman between 25 and 40 years old with acute COVID-19. This CDR3 reads CASSLGPTRGSPLHF. For the CDR3, the DNA is TGCGCCAGCAGCTTGGGCCCCACAAGAGGGTCACCCCTCCACTTT.